A single sample is the source of the 23 T cell receptor beta chains below, sequenced in a study of cytomegalovirus exposure and HLA in healthy donors (dated by TCRdb to 2017 to 2019). Receptor libraries were prepared by the immunoSEQ multiplex PCR assay. The multiplex PCR relied on a mix of 60 forward primers for TCR Vbeta segments and 13 reverse primers for TCR Jbeta segments. TCRdb retrieved this table from immuneACCESS and kept in-frame rearrangements only. Not all clones are present; in checked studies, unresolved V genes account for under half, and no reason is known for the remainder. This sample is represented by 97,000 or so clones; 80% to 90% of them were singletons. The ten top clones hold less than 1.5% of the sample. The sequencing sample was made of PBMCs. The receptors originated from a man aged 35-49 years in good health and CMV-seronegative.

V is TRBV9 and J is TRBJ1-1; D is possibly TRBD1 (5 bases). The CDR3 loop spans 15 amino acids. Trimming left V 0 bases short and J 0 bases short, with 9 bases between. Germline V lookup: CDR1 SGDLS, CDR2 YYNGEE. CDR3 region: CASSVVWGMNTEAFF. CDR3 in DNA: TGTGCCAGCAGCGTAGTTTGGGGCATGAACACTGAAGCTTTCTTT.

This clone was observed once. The rearrangement joins TRBV7-9 to TRBJ2-3, with a weak D call TRBD2 (6 bases). Germline CDR1 reads SEHNR; CDR2 reads FQNEAQ (reference sequence). This CDR3 spans 14 amino acids. The V and J ends lost 5 bases and 8 bases respectively, with 17 bases between them. This chain's CDR3 is CASSPPAGSGTQYF. Here the CDR3 DNA reads TGTGCCAGCAGCCCACCGGCGGGGAGCGGTACGCAGTATTTT. Full variable domain (missing parts from reference TRBV7-9 and TRBJ2-3): DTGVSQNPRHKITKRGQNVTFRCDPISEHNRLYWYRQTLGQGPEFLTYFQNEAQLEKSRLLSDRFSAERPKGSFSTLEIQRTEQGDSAMYLCASSPPAGSGTQYFGPGTRLTVL.

The gene calls are TRBV5-1 and TRBJ1-2; 12 bases align to TRBD1. Germline V lookup: CDR1 SGHRS, CDR2 YFSETQ. The CDR3 is 15 amino acids. The V gene end was trimmed by 0 bases and the J gene end by 8 bases; junction bases not matched to a gene: 5. The CDR3 loop reads CASSLAGTGGEGYTF. CDR3 bases: TGCGCCAGCAGCTTGGCAGGGACAGGGGGCGAGGGCTACACCTTC.

The genes are TRBV6-5 and TRBJ2-7; 8 bases line up with TRBD2. The V and J ends lost 6 bases and 3 bases, in that order; junction bases with no gene match: 4. Germline V gene lookup returns CDR1 MNHEY and CDR2 SVGAGI. This CDR3 comprises 13 residues. CDR3 DNA sequence: TGTGCCAGCAGCCGCGGGGGGCTCTACGAGCAGTACTTC. It translates to CASSRGGLYEQYF.

CDR3 region: CASSSFGGQGYGYTF. CDR3 in DNA: TGTGCCAGCAGTTCATTTGGTGGGCAAGGCTATGGCTACACCTTC. This chain connects TRBV28 to TRBJ1-2, with D hard to call. Germline CDR1 reads MDHEN; CDR2 reads SYDVKM. The CDR3 spans 15 residues. V lost 4 bases and J lost 4, with 16 bases in between.

This sequence joins TRBV6-5 and TRBJ2-7, with 9 bases matching TRBD2. Trimming took 2 bases from V and 6 from J; bases not matched to a gene: 8. In germline, CDR1 is MNHEY, CDR2 SVGAGI. The CDR3 totals 15 residues. The CDR3 spells CASSYITGLAREQYF. CDR3 bases: TGTGCCAGCAGTTACATCACGGGACTAGCTCGCGAGCAGTACTTC.

This rearrangement joins TRBV15 to TRBJ1-5; tentatively, D is TRBD1 (6 bases). Between the trimmed V and J ends, which lost 3 bases and 3 bases, there was a span of 18 bases. This CDR3 spans 17 amino acids. Germline-derived CDR1 and CDR2 are LNHNV and YYDKDF (reference sequence). The CDR3 region has the DNA TGTGCCACCAGCAGGGATTCAGGGGCCTCGAACAATCAGCCCCAGCATTTT. It is translated as CATSRDSGASNNQPQHF.

V is TRBV6-4 and J is TRBJ1-1; possibly TRBD1 for D (6 bases). Trimming cost V 7 bases and J 4 bases, with 13 bases left between them. The CDR3 extends over 13 amino acids. Germline V gene data show CDR1 as MRHNA and CDR2 as SNTAGT. As DNA, the CDR3 is TGTGCCAGCAAATCCACAGGGACCACTGAAGCTTTCTTT. It is translated as CASKSTGTTEAFF.

The chain couples TRBV19 to TRBJ1-6, with 8 bases identical to TRBD1. The CDR3 extends over 12 amino acids. The germline V gene encodes CDR1 LNHDA and CDR2 SQIVND (reference sequence). The junction had 4 bases not matched to a gene; V was cut back by 8 bases and J by 10 bases. The CDR3 here is CASGQGRSPLHF. The DNA for the CDR3 is TGTGCCAGTGGACAGGGTAGGTCACCCCTCCACTTT.

The V gene is TRBV27, the J gene TRBJ2-7; D may be TRBD1 (5 bases). The CDR3 has 15 residues. V lost 5 bases to trimming and J lost 3 bases, with 17 bases between them. Germline V lookup: CDR1 MNHEY, CDR2 SMNVEV (reference sequence). The CDR3 DNA reads TGTGCCAGCAGTCCCGACAGAGCCACCCTCTACGAGCAGTACTTC. It specifies CASSPDRATLYEQYF.

This rearrangement joins TRBV9 to TRBJ2-2; D is unclear. Germline lookup yields CDR1 SGDLS and CDR2 YYNGEE. The CDR3 extends over 16 amino acids. Trimming removed 0 bases at V and 6 bases at J, with 15 bases between. CDR3 nucleotide sequence: TGTGCCAGCAGCGTAGCCGGAGATCCTCGGGCCGGGGAGCTGTTTTTT. Its translation is CASSVAGDPRAGELFF.

This clone was detected a few times. This chain connects TRBV5-5 to TRBJ1-5, with 8 nucleotides matching TRBD1. CDR1 and CDR2 (germline): SGHKS, YYEKEE (reference sequence). The CDR3 runs 13 residues. Trimming removed 4 bases from V and 5 bases from J; junction bases left unmatched: 2. In DNA, the CDR3 is TGTGCCAGCAGCCCGGACAGGGATCAGCCCCAGCATTTT. Its protein product is CASSPDRDQPQHF. The full variable domain, completed using reference TRBV5-5 and TRBJ1-5, is DAGVTQSPTHLIKTRGQQVTLRCSPISGHKSVSWYQQVLGQGPQFIFQYYEKEERGRGNFPDRFSARQFPNYSSELNVNALLLGDSALYLCASSPDRDQPQHFGDGTRLSIL.

This rearrangement joins TRBV11-2 to TRBJ2-5; D gene unclear. Germline V lookup: CDR1 SGHAT, CDR2 FQNNGV. The CDR3 has 15 amino acids. V was cut by 0 bases and J by 6 bases, with 14 bases left in between. This chain's CDR3 is CASSLDKALKKTQYF. The DNA of the CDR3 is TGTGCCAGCAGCTTAGATAAAGCCCTCAAAAAGACCCAGTACTTC.

The rearrangement joins TRBV27 to TRBJ1-2, with D possibly being TRBD1 (5 bases). Germline CDR1 MNHEY, CDR2 SMNVEV (reference sequence). V lost 5 bases to trimming and J lost 0 bases, with 10 bases between them. The CDR3 contains 14 residues. CDR3: CASSVTVSNYGYTF. In DNA, the CDR3 is TGTGCCAGCAGTGTGACAGTCTCTAACTATGGCTACACCTTC.

The V call is TRBV11-2, the J call TRBJ2-7; possibly TRBD1 for D (6 bases). The V end was cut by 1 base, the J end by 2 bases, with 9 bases between. Germline CDR1 and CDR2: SGHAT and FQNNGV. This CDR3 is 14 amino acids long. CDR3 DNA: TGTGCCAGCAGCTTAGCAGGGGTCCCCTACGAGCAGTACTTC. It codes for CASSLAGVPYEQYF.

The J gene is TRBJ1-1, the V gene TRBV28; possibly TRBD1 for D (5 bases). CDR3 length: 11 amino acids. V was shortened by 5 bases and J by 7 bases, with 8 bases between the two germline ends. The germline gives CDR1 MDHEN, CDR2 SYDVKM. CDR3 coding DNA: TGTGCCAGCAGTCGGACATGTGAAGCTTTCTTT. It codes for CASSRTCEAFF.

The rearrangement links TRBV28 to TRBJ1-3; D possibly corresponds to TRBD1 (5 bases). The CDR3 spans 15 residues. V lost 5 bases and J 0 bases, leaving 11 bases between the germline ends. Germline CDR1 is MDHEN and CDR2 is SYDVKM. The CDR3: CASSPPRASGNTIYF. Written as DNA, the CDR3 is TGTGCCAGCAGTCCGCCCAGGGCCTCTGGAAACACCATATATTTT.

The chain couples TRBV2 to TRBJ2-6; the D gene is possibly TRBD1 (6 bases). CDR1 and CDR2 (germline): SNHLY, FYNNEI. This CDR3 region has 15 residues. V lost 4 bases to trimming and J lost 2 bases, with 9 bases between them. The CDR3 nucleotides read TGTGCCAGCAGTGTCGACAGGCCTGGGGCCAACGTCCTGACTTTC. It codes for CASSVDRPGANVLTF.

The rearrangement links TRBV7-9 to TRBJ1-1; tentatively, D is TRBD1 (5 bases). Germline assignment: CDR1 SEHNR and CDR2 FQNEAQ (reference sequence). Trimming removed 1 base from V and 10 bases from J, with 13 bases in between. CDR3 length equals 13 residues. DNA for the CDR3: TGTGCCAGCAGCTTAGGATCTGGCACAGGAGCTTTCTTT. Encoded protein: CASSLGSGTGAFF.

This sequence joins TRBV4-3 and TRBJ1-3, with 8 nucleotides matching TRBD1. Germline trimming cut 3 bases from V and 0 bases from J; bases unmatched to any gene: 1. The germline V gene has CDR1 LGHNA and CDR2 YSLEER. The length of the CDR3 is 15 residues. This CDR3 is CASSQDRASGNTIYF. The CDR3 nucleotides are TGCGCCAGCAGCCAGGACAGGGCCTCTGGAAACACCATATATTTT.

The V gene is TRBV9, the J gene TRBJ2-2, with 7 bases matching TRBD1. The J segment lost 2 bases and the V segment lost 3 bases, leaving 7 bases of the junction unmatched. The CDR3 is 16 amino acids. The germline V gene encodes CDR1 SGDLS and CDR2 YYNGEE. The CDR3 protein is CASSANRDRNTGELFF. In DNA form, the CDR3 reads TGTGCCAGCAGCGCGAACAGGGACAGAAACACCGGGGAGCTGTTTTTT.

This clone has only a few counts. DNA for the CDR3: TGCGCCAGCAGCTCAACCGGGACAGCTAATTCACCCCTCCACTTT. It codes for CASSSTGTANSPLHF. V usage is TRBV5-1 and J usage is TRBJ1-6, with 7 nucleotides matching TRBD1. Germline CDR1 and CDR2: SGHRS and YFSETQ. Germline trimming cut 3 bases from V and 6 bases from J; bases unmatched to any gene: 6. The CDR3 covers 15 residues.

Only one count was recorded for this clone. The chain carries TRBV19 and TRBJ1-5, with a possible D match to TRBD1 (5 bases). The CDR3 runs to 14 residues. Germline V gene lookup returns CDR1 LNHDA and CDR2 SQIVND (reference sequence). Trimming removed 3 bases at V and 6 bases at J, with 12 bases between. CDR3 protein: CASSMGGEVQPQHF. In DNA, the CDR3 is TGTGCCAGTAGTATGGGGGGGGAAGTTCAGCCCCAGCATTTT. The variable domain in full, completed from reference TRBV19 and TRBJ1-5, reads DGGITQSPKYLFRKEGQNVTLSCEQNLNHDAMYWYRQDPGQGLRLIYYSQIVNDFQKGDIAEGYSVSREKKESFPLTVTSAQKNPTAFYLCASSMGGEVQPQHFGDGTRLSIL.